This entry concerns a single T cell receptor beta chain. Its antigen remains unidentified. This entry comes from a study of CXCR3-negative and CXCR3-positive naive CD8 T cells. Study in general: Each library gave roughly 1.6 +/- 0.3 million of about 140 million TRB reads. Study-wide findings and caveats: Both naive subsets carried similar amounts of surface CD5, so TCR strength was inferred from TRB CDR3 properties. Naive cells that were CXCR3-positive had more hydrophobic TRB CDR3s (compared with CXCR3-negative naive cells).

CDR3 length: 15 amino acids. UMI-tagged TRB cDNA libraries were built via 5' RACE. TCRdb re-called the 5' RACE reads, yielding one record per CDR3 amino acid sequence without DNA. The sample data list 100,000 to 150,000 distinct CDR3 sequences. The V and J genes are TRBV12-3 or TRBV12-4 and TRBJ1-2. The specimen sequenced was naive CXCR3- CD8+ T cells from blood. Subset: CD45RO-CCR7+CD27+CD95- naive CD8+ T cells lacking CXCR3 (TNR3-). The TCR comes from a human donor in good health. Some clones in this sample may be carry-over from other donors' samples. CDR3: CASSLDLGGFYGYTF.